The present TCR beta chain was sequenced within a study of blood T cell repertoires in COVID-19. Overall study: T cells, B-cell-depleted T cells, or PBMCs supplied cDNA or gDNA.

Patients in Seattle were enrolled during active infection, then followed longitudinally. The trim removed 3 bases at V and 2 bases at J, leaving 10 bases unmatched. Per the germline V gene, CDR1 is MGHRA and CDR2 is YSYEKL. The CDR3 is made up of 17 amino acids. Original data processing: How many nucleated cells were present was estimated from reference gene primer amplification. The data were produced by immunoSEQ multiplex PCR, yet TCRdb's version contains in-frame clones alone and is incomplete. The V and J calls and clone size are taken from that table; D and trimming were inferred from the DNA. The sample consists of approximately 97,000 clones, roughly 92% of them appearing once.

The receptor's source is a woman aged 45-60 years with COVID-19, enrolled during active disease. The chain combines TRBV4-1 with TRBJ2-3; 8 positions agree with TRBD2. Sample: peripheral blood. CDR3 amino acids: CASSHPVSGEITDTQYF. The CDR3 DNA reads TGCGCCAGCAGCCATCCGGTTAGCGGGGAAATCACAGATACGCAGTATTTT.